These 13 T cell receptor beta chains originate from one sample sequenced in a study of cytomegalovirus exposure and HLA in healthy donors. Produced via immunoSEQ multiplex PCR; TCRdb's table is partial and in-frame only. The sample yields 280,000 or so clones, roughly 90% seen once. The sample comprised PBMCs. The receptors shown here come from a woman younger than 35 in good health and CMV-seronegative.

This chain connects TRBV28 to TRBJ2-7; 8 bases line up with TRBD1. The CDR3 spans 17 residues. V lost 6 bases to trimming and J lost 2 bases; unmatched junction nucleotides: 15. CDR1 is MDHEN and CDR2 is SYDVKM in the germline V gene. The CDR3 is CASSLSVDRVVTYEQYF. The CDR3 coding sequence is TGTGCCAGCAGCCTATCAGTGGACAGGGTGGTAACCTACGAGCAGTACTTC. The variable domain in full, with the rest retrieved from reference TRBV28 and TRBJ2-7, is DVKVTQSSRYLVKRTGEKVFLECVQDMDHENMFWYRQDPGLGLRLIYFSYDVKMKEKGDIPEGYSVSREKKERFSLILESASTNQTSMYLCASSLSVDRVVTYEQYFGPGTRLTVT.

This clone has only a few counts. The chain employs TRBV2 and TRBJ1-1, with 7 nucleotides matching TRBD1. The CDR3 sequence is 15 residues long. Trimming removed 6 bases from V and 1 base from J; junction bases left unmatched: 8. Germline CDR1 reads SNHLY; CDR2 reads FYNNEI. CDR3: CASRGQVGANTEAFF. The CDR3 DNA follows: TGTGCCAGCAGAGGACAGGTGGGAGCGAACACTGAAGCTTTCTTT.

The gene calls are TRBV6-1 and TRBJ2-7; D remains unclear. CDR1 MNHNS and CDR2 SASEGT come from the germline V gene. V lost 4 bases and J 2 bases, leaving 12 bases between the germline ends. The CDR3 runs 14 residues. The CDR3 sequence is CASSGRLAPYEQYF. As DNA, the CDR3 is TGTGCCAGCAGTGGCCGACTGGCCCCCTACGAGCAGTACTTC.

The chain has TRBV28 and TRBJ2-5, with 10 bases fitting TRBD1. CDR3 length: 14 residues. Per the germline V gene, CDR1 is MDHEN and CDR2 is SYDVKM. V lost 4 bases, J lost 4 bases, and 3 bases stayed unmatched. CDR3 amino acids: CASSSWTGGETQYF. The CDR3 DNA follows: TGTGCCAGCAGTTCGTGGACAGGGGGAGAGACCCAGTACTTC.

The genes are TRBV5-1 and TRBJ2-1; 10 bases agree with TRBD2. This CDR3 region has 19 residues. J gave up 5 bases and V 1 base, and 15 bases lay outside the gene matches. Germline V gives CDR1 SGHRS, CDR2 YFSETQ. This CDR3 is CASSLRRTGAGGLDNEQFF. The CDR3 DNA sequence: TGCGCCAGCAGCTTGAGAAGGACGGGAGCGGGAGGGTTGGACAATGAGCAGTTCTTC.

J is TRBJ2-7 and V is TRBV2; 8 bases agree with TRBD1. With V trimmed by 11 bases and J by 3 bases, 6 bases remained unmatched. Per the germline V gene, CDR1 is SNHLY and CDR2 is FYNNEI. The length of the CDR3 is 12 residues. In DNA form, the CDR3 reads TGTGCCTGCGGACAGGGTCTCTACGAGCAGTACTTC. Protein product: CACGQGLYEQYF.

The chain recombines TRBV6-1 with TRBJ1-4, with 9 nucleotides matching TRBD1. The CDR3 sequence is 15 residues long. V lost 4 bases, J lost 7 bases, and 7 bases stayed unmatched. Germline values: CDR1 MNHNS, CDR2 SASEGT. Here the CDR3 DNA reads TGTGCCAGCAGTGGAACAGGGGGCCCCAGTGAAAAACTGTTTTTT. Residues: CASSGTGGPSEKLFF.

The chain carries TRBV19 and TRBJ2-7; 10 bases align to TRBD1. This CDR3 has 16 residues. The germline gives CDR1 LNHDA, CDR2 SQIVND (reference sequence). The junction had 5 bases not matched to a gene; V was cut back by 0 bases and J by 3 bases. CDR3 sequence (DNA): TGTGCCAGTAGTATAGATCTGGGGACAGGGGACTACGAGCAGTACTTC. This codes for CASSIDLGTGDYEQYF.

The V call is TRBV7-2, the J call TRBJ1-3; the D is unclear. V was cut by 3 bases and J by 3 bases, with 12 bases left in between. CDR1 and CDR2 from the germline V gene are SGHTA and FQGNSA. CDR3 length: 15 amino acids. This chain's CDR3 is CASSFNSPVGNTIYF. The CDR3 nucleotides are TGTGCCAGCAGCTTTAACAGCCCGGTTGGAAACACCATATATTTT. The whole variable domain, remainder taken from reference TRBV7-2 and TRBJ1-3, is GAGVSQSPSNKVTEKGKDVELRCDPISGHTALYWYRQSLGQGLEFLIYFQGNSAPDKSGLPSDRFSAERTGGSVSTLTIQRTQQEDSAVYLCASSFNSPVGNTIYFGEGSWLTVV.

The J gene is TRBJ1-1, the V gene TRBV6-5; no firm D call. The germline V and J ends were trimmed by 4 bases and 5 bases, with 14 bases remaining between them. CDR3 length: 14 amino acids. Germline V gene data show CDR1 as MNHEY and CDR2 as SVGAGI. The DNA of the CDR3 is TGTGCCAGCAGTTCGGCGGGGTTGAGGACTGAAGCTTTCTTT. This sequence encodes CASSSAGLRTEAFF.

This chain joins TRBV28 and TRBJ1-1; 10 bases line up with TRBD1. CDR1 is MDHEN, CDR2 SYDVKM, per germline. Trimming took 5 bases from V and 11 from J; bases not matched to a gene: 14. This CDR3 region has 15 residues. For the CDR3, the DNA is TGTGCCAGCAGTGGAATCGGACAGGGGGGTACCTGGGCTTTCTTT. This encodes CASSGIGQGGTWAFF.

This sequence joins TRBV27 and TRBJ1-2; TRBD1 agrees at 9 bases. This CDR3 region has 13 residues. CDR1 and CDR2 from the germline V gene are MNHEY and SMNVEV (reference sequence). V gave up 4 bases and J gave up 5 bases; unmatched junction bases: 2. CDR3 DNA sequence: TGTGCCAGCAGTTGGGGACAGGGATATGGCTACACCTTC. Translated: CASSWGQGYGYTF.

The genes are TRBV10-3 and TRBJ2-7; 8 bases are a match to TRBD2. Germline loops: CDR1 ENHRY, CDR2 SYGVKD. This CDR3 is built from 13 residues. V lost 6 bases and J lost 2; bases outside the gene matches: 3. The CDR3 here is CAIRLAATYEQYF. CDR3 in DNA: TGTGCCATCAGACTAGCGGCCACCTACGAGCAGTACTTC.